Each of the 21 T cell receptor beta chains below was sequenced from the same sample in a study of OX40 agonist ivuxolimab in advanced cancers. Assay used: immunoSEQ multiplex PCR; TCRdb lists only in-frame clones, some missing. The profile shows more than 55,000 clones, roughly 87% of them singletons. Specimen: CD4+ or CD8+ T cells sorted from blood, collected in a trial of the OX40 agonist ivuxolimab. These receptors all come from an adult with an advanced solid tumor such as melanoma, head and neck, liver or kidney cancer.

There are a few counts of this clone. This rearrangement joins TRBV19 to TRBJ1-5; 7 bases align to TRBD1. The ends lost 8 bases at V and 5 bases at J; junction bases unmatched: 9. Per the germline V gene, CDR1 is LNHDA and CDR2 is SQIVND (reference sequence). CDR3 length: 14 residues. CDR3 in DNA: TGTGCCAGTGCGCCGTTAACAGGGGATCAGCCCCAGCATTTT. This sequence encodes CASAPLTGDQPQHF.

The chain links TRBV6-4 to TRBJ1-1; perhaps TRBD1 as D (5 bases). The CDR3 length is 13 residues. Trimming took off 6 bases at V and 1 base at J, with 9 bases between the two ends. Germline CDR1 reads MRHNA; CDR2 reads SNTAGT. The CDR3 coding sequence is TGTGCCAGCAGGACCACAGGGAACACTGAAGCTTTCTTT. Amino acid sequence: CASRTTGNTEAFF.

CDR3: CASSSQGTGFYGYTF. CDR3 bases: TGTGCCAGCAGTTCCCAGGGCACAGGTTTCTATGGCTACACCTTC. The rearrangement links TRBV28 to TRBJ1-2, with D perhaps matching TRBD1 (5 bases). Germline CDR1 and CDR2: MDHEN and SYDVKM. There are 15 residues in the CDR3. V was shortened by 4 bases and J by 4 bases, with 16 bases between the two germline ends.

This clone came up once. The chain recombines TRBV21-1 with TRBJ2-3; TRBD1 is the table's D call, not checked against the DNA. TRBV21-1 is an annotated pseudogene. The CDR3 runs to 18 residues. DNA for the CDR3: TGTGCCAGCAGCAAGGGCGGGCGGAGATTTGAGGGGGCAGATACGCAGTATTTT. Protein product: CASSKGGRRFEGADTQYF.

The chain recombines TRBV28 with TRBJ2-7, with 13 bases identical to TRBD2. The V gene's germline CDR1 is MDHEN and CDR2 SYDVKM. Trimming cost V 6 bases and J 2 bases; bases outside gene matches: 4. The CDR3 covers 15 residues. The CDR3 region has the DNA TGTGCCAGCAGCTACGGACTAGCGGGGGCCTACGAGCAGTACGTC. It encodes CASSYGLAGAYEQYV.

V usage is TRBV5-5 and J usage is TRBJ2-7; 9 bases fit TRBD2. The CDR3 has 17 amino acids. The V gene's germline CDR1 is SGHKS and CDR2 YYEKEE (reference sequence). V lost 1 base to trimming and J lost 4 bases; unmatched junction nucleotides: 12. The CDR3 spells CASSLRTGTSPVYEQYV. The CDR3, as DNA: TGTGCCAGCAGCTTGAGGACCGGGACTAGCCCTGTATACGAGCAGTACGTC.

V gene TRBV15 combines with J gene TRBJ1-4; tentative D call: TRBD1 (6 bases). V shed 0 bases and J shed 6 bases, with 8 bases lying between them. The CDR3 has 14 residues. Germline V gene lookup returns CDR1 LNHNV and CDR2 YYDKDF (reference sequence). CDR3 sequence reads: CATSRDGGDEKLFF. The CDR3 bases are TGTGCCACCAGCAGAGATGGGGGCGATGAAAAACTGTTTTTT.

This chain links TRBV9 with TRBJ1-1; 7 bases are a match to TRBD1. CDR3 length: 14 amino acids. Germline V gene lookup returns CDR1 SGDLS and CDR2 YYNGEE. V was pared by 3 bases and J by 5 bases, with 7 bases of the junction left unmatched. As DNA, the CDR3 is TGTGCCAGCAGCGAACATCCCAGGGGGACTGAAGCTTTCTTT. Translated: CASSEHPRGTEAFF.

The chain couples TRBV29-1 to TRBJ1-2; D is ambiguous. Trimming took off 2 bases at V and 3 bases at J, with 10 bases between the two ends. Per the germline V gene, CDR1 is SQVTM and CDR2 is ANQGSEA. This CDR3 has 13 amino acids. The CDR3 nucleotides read TGCAGCGTTGAAAAGGGATCTTACTATGGCTACACCTTC. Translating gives CSVEKGSYYGYTF.

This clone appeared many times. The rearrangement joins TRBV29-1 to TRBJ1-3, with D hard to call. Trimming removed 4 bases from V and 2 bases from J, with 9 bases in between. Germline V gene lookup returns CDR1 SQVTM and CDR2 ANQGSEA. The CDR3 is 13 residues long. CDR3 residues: CSVGKEAGNTIYF. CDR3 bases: TGCAGCGTTGGCAAGGAAGCTGGAAACACCATATATTTT.

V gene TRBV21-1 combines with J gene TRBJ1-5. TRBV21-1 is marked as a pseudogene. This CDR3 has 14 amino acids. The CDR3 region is CASSKARLNQPQHF. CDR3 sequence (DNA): TGTGCCAGCAGCAAGGCGAGGCTTAATCAGCCCCAGCATTTT.

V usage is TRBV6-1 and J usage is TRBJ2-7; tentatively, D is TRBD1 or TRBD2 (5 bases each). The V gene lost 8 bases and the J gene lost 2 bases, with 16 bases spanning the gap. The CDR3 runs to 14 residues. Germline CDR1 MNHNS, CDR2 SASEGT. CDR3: CASLLRDGPYEQYF. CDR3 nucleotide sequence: TGTGCCAGCCTCCTCCGGGACGGTCCCTACGAGCAGTACTTC.

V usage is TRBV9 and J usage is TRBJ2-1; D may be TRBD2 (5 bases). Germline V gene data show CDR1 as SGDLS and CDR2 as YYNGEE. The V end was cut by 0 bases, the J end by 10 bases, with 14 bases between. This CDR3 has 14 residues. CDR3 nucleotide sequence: TGTGCCAGCAGCGTAGAACTAGACCCACACGAGCAGTTCTTC. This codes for CASSVELDPHEQFF.

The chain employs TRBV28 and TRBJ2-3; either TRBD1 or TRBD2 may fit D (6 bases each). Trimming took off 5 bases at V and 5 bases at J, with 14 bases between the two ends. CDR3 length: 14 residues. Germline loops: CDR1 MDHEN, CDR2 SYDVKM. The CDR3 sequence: CASSRRGAQDTQYF. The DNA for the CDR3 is TGTGCCAGCAGTCGTAGGGGGGCTCAAGATACGCAGTATTTT.

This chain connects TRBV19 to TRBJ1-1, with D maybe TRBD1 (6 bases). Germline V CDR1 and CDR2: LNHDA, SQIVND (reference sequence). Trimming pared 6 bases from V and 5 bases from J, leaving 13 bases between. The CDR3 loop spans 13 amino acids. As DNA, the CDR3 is TGTGCCAGTAGACAGGGAATTGGGACTGAAGCTTTCTTT. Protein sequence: CASRQGIGTEAFF.

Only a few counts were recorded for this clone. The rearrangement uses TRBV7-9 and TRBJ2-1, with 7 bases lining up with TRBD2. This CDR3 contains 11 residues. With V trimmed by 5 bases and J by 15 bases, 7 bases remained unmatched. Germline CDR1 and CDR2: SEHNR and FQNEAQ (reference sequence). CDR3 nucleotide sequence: TGTGCCAGCAGCCCGGGGGGACCCTCGTTCTTC. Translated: CASSPGGPSFF. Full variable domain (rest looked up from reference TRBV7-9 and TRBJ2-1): DTGVSQNPRHKITKRGQNVTFRCDPISEHNRLYWYRQTLGQGPEFLTYFQNEAQLEKSRLLSDRFSAERPKGSFSTLEIQRTEQGDSAMYLCASSPGGPSFFGPGTRLTVL.

The CDR3 loop reads CASSLVLGNTEAFF. The DNA for the CDR3 is TGTGCCAGCAGCTTAGTTTTGGGAAACACTGAAGCTTTCTTT. The rearrangement joins TRBV13 to TRBJ1-1; D uncertain. The CDR3 totals 14 residues. V lost 1 base to trimming and J lost 2 bases, with 8 bases between them. Germline V gene lookup returns CDR1 PRHDT and CDR2 FYEKMQ (reference sequence).

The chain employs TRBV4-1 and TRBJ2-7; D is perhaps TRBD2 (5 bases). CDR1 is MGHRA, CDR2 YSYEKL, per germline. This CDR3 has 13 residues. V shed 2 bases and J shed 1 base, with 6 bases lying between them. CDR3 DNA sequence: TGCGCCAGCAGCCAACCGGGATCCTACGAGCAGTACTTC. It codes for CASSQPGSYEQYF.

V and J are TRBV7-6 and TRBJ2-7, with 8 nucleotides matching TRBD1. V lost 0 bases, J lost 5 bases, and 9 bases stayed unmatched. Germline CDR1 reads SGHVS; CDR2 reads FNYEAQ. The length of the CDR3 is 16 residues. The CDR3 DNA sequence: TGTGCCAGCAGCTTAGCCCCGGGGCAGGGGGCAGACGAGCAGTACTTC. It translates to CASSLAPGQGADEQYF.

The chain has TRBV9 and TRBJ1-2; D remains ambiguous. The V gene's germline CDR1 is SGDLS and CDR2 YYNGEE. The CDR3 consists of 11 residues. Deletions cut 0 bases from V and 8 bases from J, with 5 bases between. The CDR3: CASSVGVGYTF. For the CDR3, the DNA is TGTGCCAGCAGCGTAGGGGTAGGCTACACCTTC.

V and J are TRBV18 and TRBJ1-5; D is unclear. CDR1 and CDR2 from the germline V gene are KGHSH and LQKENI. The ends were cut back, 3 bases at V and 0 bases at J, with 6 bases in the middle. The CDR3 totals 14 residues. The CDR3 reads CASSPGYSNQPQHF. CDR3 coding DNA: TGTGCCAGCTCACCGGGTTATAGCAATCAGCCCCAGCATTTT.